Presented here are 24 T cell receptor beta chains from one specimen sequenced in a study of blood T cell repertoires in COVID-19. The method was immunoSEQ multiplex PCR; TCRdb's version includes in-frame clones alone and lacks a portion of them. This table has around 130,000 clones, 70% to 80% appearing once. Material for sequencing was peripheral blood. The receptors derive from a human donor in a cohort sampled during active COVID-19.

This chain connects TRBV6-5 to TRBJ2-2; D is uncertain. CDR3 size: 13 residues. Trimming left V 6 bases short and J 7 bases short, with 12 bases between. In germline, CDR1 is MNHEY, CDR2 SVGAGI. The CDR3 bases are TGTGCCAGCAGACCCGGCCTAGTCGGGGAGCTGTTTTTT. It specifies CASRPGLVGELFF.

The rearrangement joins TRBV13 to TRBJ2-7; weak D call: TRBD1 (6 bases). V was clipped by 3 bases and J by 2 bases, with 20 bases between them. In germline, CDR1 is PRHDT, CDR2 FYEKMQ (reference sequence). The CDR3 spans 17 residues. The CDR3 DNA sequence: TGTGCCAGCAGCTTCACAACGGACAGTACCCGAGCCTACGAGCAGTACTTC. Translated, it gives CASSFTTDSTRAYEQYF.

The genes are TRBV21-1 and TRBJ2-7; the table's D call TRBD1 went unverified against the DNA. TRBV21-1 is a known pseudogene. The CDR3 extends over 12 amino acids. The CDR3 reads CASSGQMGEQYF. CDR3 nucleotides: TGTGCCAGCAGCGGGCAGATGGGCGAGCAGTACTTC.

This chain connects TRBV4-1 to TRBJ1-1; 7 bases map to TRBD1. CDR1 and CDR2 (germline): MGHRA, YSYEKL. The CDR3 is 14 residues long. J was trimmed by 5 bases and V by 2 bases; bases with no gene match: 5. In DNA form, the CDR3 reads TGCGCCAGCAGCCAACGGGACAGTCTGACTGAAGCTTTCTTT. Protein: CASSQRDSLTEAFF.

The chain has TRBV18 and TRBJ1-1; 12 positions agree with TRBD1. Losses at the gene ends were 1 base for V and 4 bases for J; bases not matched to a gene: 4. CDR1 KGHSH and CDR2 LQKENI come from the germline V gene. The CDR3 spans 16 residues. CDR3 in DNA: TGTGCCAGCTCACCACGGGACAGGGGGCGGGGCACTGAAGCTTTCTTT. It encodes CASSPRDRGRGTEAFF.

The CDR3 loop is CASSLGGRETQYF. The DNA of the CDR3 is TGTGCCAGCAGCTTAGGGGGGCGGGAGACCCAGTACTTC. V usage is TRBV7-2 and J usage is TRBJ2-5, with D maybe TRBD1 (6 bases). The germline gives CDR1 SGHTA, CDR2 FQGNSA. This CDR3 region has 13 residues. With 1 base removed from V and 5 bases from J, the gap between germline ends came to 8 bases. Together with reference TRBV7-2 and TRBJ2-5, the CDR3 gives the full variable domain: GAGVSQSPSNKVTEKGKDVELRCDPISGHTALYWYRQSLGQGLEFLIYFQGNSAPDKSGLPSDRFSAERTGGSVSTLTIQRTQQEDSAVYLCASSLGGRETQYFGPGTRLLVL.

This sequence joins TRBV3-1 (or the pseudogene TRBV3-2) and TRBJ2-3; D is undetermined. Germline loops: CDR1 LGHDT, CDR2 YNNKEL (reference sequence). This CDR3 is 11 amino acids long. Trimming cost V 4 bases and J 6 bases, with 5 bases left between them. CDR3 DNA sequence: TGTGCCAGCAGCCTCGGGGATACGCAGTATTTT. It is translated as CASSLGDTQYF.

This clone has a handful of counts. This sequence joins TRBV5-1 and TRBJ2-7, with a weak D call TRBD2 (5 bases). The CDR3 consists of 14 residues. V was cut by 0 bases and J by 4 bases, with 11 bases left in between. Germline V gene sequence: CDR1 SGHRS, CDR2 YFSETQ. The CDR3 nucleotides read TGCGCCAGCAGCTTGGGAGGGATTCGGTACGAGCAGTACTTC. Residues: CASSLGGIRYEQYF.

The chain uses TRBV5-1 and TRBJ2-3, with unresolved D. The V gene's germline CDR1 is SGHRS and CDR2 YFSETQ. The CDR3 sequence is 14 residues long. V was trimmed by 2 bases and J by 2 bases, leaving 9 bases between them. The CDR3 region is CASSFRQATDTQYF. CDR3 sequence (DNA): TGCGCCAGCAGCTTTAGGCAGGCCACAGATACGCAGTATTTT.

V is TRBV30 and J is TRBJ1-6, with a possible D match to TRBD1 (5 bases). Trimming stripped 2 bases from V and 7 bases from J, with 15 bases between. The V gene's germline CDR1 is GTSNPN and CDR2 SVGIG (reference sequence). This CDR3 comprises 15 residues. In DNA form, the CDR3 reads TGTGCCTGGAGTCTTTTTGGGGCGAAGAATTCACCCCTCCACTTT. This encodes CAWSLFGAKNSPLHF.

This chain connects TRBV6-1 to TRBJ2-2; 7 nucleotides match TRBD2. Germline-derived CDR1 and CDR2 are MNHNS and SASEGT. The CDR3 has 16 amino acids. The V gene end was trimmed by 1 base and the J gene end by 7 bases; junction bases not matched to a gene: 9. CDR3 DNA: TGTGCCAGCAGTGAAGACAGGTGGGGGGGGATCGGGGAGCTGTTTTTT. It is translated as CASSEDRWGGIGELFF.

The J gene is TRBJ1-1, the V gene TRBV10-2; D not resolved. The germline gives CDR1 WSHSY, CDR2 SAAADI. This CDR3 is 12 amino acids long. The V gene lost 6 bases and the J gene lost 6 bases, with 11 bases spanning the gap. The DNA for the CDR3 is TGCGCCAGCAGCGCGGGGATGGCTGAAGCTTTCTTT. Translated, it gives CASSAGMAEAFF.

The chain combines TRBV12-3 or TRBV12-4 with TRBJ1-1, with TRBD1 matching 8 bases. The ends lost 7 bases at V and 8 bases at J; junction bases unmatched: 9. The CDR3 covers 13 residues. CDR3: CASTLDRGTEAFF. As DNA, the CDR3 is TGTGCCAGCACCCTAGACAGGGGTACAGAAGCTTTCTTT.

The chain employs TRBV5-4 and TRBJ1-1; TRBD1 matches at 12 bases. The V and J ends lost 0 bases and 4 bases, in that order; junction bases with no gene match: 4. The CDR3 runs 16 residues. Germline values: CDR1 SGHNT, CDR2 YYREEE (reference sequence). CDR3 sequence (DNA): TGTGCCAGCAGCTTGGCTTCGGGACAGGGGGCCACTGAAGCTTTCTTT. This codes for CASSLASGQGATEAFF.

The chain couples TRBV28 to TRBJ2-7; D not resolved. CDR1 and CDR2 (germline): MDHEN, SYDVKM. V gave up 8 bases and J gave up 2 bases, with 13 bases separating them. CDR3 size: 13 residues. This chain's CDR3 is CASGVPATYEQYF. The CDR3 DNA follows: TGTGCCAGCGGCGTGCCAGCGACCTACGAGCAGTACTTC.

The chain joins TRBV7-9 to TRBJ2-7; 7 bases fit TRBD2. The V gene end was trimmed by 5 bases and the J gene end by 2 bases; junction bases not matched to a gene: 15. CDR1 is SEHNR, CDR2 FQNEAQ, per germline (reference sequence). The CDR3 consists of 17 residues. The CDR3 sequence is CASSPTLLALTPYEQYF. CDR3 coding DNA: TGTGCCAGCAGCCCGACCCTACTAGCGTTAACCCCCTACGAGCAGTACTTC.

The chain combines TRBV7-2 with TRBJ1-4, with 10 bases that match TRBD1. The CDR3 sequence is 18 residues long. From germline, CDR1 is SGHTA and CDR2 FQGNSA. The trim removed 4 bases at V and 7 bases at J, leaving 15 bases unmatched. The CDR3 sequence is CASSSAGTGAQFGEKLFF. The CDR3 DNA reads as TGTGCCAGCAGCTCGGCCGGGACAGGGGCCCAATTTGGTGAAAAACTGTTTTTT.

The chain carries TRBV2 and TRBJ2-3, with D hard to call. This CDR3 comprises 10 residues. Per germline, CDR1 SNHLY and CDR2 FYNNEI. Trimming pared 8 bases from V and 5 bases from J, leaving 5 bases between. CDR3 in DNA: TGTGCCAGCTCGGTAGATACGCAGTATTTT. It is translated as CASSVDTQYF.

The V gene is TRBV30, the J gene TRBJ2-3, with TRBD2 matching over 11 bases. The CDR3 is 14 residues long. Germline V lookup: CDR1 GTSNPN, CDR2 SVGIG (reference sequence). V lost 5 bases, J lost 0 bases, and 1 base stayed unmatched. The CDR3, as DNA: TGTGCCTGGGGACTAGCGGGTAGCACAGATACGCAGTATTTT. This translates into CAWGLAGSTDTQYF. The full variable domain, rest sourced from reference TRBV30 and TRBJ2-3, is SQTIHQWPATLVQPVGSPLSLECTVEGTSNPNLYWYRQAAGRGLQLLFYSVGIGQISSEVPQNLSASRPQDRQFILSSKKLLLSDSGFYLCAWGLAGSTDTQYFGPGTRLTVL.

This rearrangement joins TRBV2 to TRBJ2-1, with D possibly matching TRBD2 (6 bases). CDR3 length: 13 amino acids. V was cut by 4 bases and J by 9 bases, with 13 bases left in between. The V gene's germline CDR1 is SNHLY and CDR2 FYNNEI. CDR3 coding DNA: TGTGCCAGCAGTGCGGCAGGGAGGATTGAGCAGTTCTTC. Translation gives CASSAAGRIEQFF.

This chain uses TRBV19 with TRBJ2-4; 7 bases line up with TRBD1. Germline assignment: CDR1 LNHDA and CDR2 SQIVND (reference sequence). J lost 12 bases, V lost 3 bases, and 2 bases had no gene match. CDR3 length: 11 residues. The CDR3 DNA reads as TGTGCCAGTAGTATTGGGACAGATCAGTACTTC. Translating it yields CASSIGTDQYF.

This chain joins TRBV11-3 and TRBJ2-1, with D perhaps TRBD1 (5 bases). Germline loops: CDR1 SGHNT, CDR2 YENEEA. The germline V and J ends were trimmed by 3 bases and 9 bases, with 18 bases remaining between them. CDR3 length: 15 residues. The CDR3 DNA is TGTGCCAGCAGCTTGGGTGGGGCCTCAAACGGTGAGCAGTTCTTC. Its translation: CASSLGGASNGEQFF.

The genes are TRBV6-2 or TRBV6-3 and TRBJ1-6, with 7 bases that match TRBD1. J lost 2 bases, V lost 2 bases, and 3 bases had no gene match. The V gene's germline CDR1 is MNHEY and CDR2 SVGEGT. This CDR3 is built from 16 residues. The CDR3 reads CASSYDGTAYNSPLHF. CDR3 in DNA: TGTGCCAGCAGTTACGACGGGACAGCCTATAATTCACCCCTCCACTTT.

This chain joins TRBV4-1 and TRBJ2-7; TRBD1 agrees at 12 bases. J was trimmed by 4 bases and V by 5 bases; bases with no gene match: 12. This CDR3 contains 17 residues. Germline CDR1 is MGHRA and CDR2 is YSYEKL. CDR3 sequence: CASSLLTPGQGAYEQYF. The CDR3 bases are TGCGCCAGCAGCTTATTAACACCGGGACAGGGGGCGTACGAGCAGTACTTC.